This TCR beta chain was captured by sequencing in a study of blood T cell repertoires in COVID-19. Study at large: Samples representing acute and convalescent COVID-19 were sourced from the United States, Italy and Spain. From T cells, B-cell-depleted T cells, or PBMCs came the material, which was cDNA or gDNA.

CDR3 length: 13 amino acids. Between the trimmed V and J ends, which lost 5 bases and 8 bases, there was a span of 14 bases. CDR1 SGHTA and CDR2 FQGTGA come from the germline V gene. Authors' processing steps: By means of reference gene primer amplification, nucleated cell counts were estimated. The table came from immunoSEQ multiplex PCR; TCRdb's copy has only in-frame clones and leaves some out. That table gives V, J and clone size, and the DNA gave D and trimming. This sample carries hundreds of thousands of clones, about 87% of them seen once, and the ten largest clones take roughly 12%. While infection was still active, Seattle patients were enrolled and then followed longitudinally.

Source material: peripheral blood. This sequence joins TRBV7-3 and TRBJ2-3; possibly TRBD1 for D (6 bases). This clonotype originated in a woman aged 45-65 years with COVID-19, enrolled during active disease. CDR3 DNA: TGTGCCAGCAGCACCTTACAGGGAAGTACGCAGTATTTT. Translated, it gives CASSTLQGSTQYF. Full variable domain (missing parts from reference TRBV7-3 and TRBJ2-3): GAGVSQTPSNKVTEKGKYVELRCDPISGHTALYWYRQSLGQGPEFLIYFQGTGAADDSGLPNDRFFAVRPEGSVSTLKIQRTERGDSAVYLCASSTLQGSTQYFGPGTRLTVL.